This TCR beta chain was found in a study of OX40 agonist ivuxolimab in advanced cancers. V was pared by 0 bases and J by 4 bases, with 7 bases between. CDR3 size: 13 residues. From germline, CDR1 is LNHNV and CDR2 YYDKDF (reference sequence). For this clone: Other DNA sequences of this sample code for an identical CDR3.

TCRdb keeps only in-frame clones here, not all; method: immunoSEQ multiplex PCR. The sample yields fewer than 45,000 clones, around 82% seen once. The chain is built from TRBV15 and TRBJ2-7; unclear D gene. The starting material was CD4+ or CD8+ T cells sorted from blood, obtained in a trial of the OX40 agonist ivuxolimab. The receptor was derived from an adult with an advanced solid tumor such as melanoma, head and neck, liver or kidney cancer. The DNA of the CDR3 is TGTGCCACCAGCAGAGAACGCCAATACGAGCAGTACTTC. Residues: CATSRERQYEQYF.